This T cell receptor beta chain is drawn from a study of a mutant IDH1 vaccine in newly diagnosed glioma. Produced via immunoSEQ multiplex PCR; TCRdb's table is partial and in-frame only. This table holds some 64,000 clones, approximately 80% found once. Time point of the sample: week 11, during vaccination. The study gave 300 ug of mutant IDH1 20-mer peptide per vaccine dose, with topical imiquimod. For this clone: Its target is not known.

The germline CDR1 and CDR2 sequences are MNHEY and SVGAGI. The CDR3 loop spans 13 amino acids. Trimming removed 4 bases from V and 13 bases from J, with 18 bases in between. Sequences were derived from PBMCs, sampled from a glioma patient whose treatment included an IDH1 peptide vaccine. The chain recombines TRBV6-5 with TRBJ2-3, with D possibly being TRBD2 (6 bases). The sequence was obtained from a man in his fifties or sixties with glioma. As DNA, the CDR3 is TGTGCCAGCAGTTCCTCCCCGCTAGGCGGGAAGTATTTT. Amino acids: CASSSSPLGGKYF.